The 30 T cell receptor beta chains in this list originate from one sample, sequenced in a study of cytomegalovirus exposure and HLA in healthy donors. The PCR was carried out with 60 Vbeta primers and 13 Jbeta primers. TCRdb keeps only in-frame clones here, not all; method: immunoSEQ multiplex PCR. The profile covers about 170,000 clones, with approximately 78% appearing a single time and approximately 0.8% taken by the ten largest. The sample was PBMCs. These receptors all stem from a young woman in good health and CMV-seronegative.

This clone appeared once. The chain couples TRBV25-1 to TRBJ2-3, with D uncertain. Germline CDR1 is MGHDK and CDR2 is SYGVNS. This CDR3 contains 14 residues. Trimming took off 1 base at V and 6 bases at J, with 11 bases between the two ends. The CDR3 DNA is TGTGCCAGCAGTGAATCGGGTGCAATTGATACGCAGTATTTT. Translation gives CASSESGAIDTQYF. The whole variable domain, remainder taken from reference TRBV25-1 and TRBJ2-3, is EADIYQTPRYLVIGTGKKITLECSQTMGHDKMYWYQQDPGMELHLIHYSYGVNSTEKGDLSSESTVSRIRTEHFPLTLESARPSHTSQYLCASSESGAIDTQYFGPGTRLTVL.

This clone is a singleton in its sample. The gene calls are TRBV4-2 and TRBJ2-5; D perhaps matches TRBD1 (7 bases). The J call may not be correct, given that the DNA end is closer to TRBJ2-7. Germline lookup yields CDR1 LGHNA and CDR2 YNFKEQ. CDR3 length equals 15 residues. The CDR3 spells CASSPGGGTVHEQYF. DNA for the CDR3: TGTGCCAGCAGCCCTGGAGGCGGGACAGTGCACGAGCAGTACTTC.

The V gene is TRBV5-1, the J gene TRBJ2-1; perhaps TRBD2 as D (5 bases). V lost 1 base and J lost 0, with 14 bases in between. Per the germline V gene, CDR1 is SGHRS and CDR2 is YFSETQ. The CDR3 extends over 17 amino acids. The CDR3 sequence is CASSLTPEANSYNEQFF. In DNA form, the CDR3 reads TGCGCCAGCAGCTTGACTCCGGAGGCGAACTCCTACAATGAGCAGTTCTTC.

This clone was recorded only once. The V gene is TRBV19, the J gene TRBJ2-5; the match to TRBD2 covers 8 bases. The CDR3 contains 14 residues. Trimming cost V 5 bases and J 6 bases; bases outside gene matches: 8. The V gene's germline CDR1 is LNHDA and CDR2 SQIVND (reference sequence). Here the CDR3 DNA reads TGTGCCAGTAGTTCACTAGCGGCGAAGCAGACCCAGTACTTC. Its protein product is CASSSLAAKQTQYF.

This chain links TRBV7-2 with TRBJ2-5, with 10 positions matching TRBD2. The CDR3 has 16 residues. V lost 5 bases to trimming and J lost 1 base; unmatched junction nucleotides: 7. Germline V gene data show CDR1 as SGHTA and CDR2 as FQGNSA. The CDR3 region has the DNA TGTGCCAGCAGCCGAAGGGCTAGCGGGGGCCAAGAGACCCAGTACTTC. This encodes CASSRRASGGQETQYF.

This clone was detected only a few times. The rearrangement joins TRBV25-1 to TRBJ1-1; no clear D. The CDR3 contains 15 residues. The V end lost 7 bases, the J end lost 6 bases, and 21 bases lay between the germline ends. Germline lookup yields CDR1 MGHDK and CDR2 SYGVNS. In DNA form, the CDR3 reads TGTGCCAGCACGAAGTTCACAGCGGCTGGTCCTGAAGCTTTCTTT. Its protein is CASTKFTAAGPEAFF.

The CDR3 sequence: CASSLDGRVAETQYF. For the CDR3, the DNA is TGTGCCAGCAGCTTAGACGGGAGGGTAGCAGAGACCCAGTACTTC. The J gene is TRBJ2-5, the V gene TRBV11-2, with TRBD2 matching over 8 bases. The CDR3 consists of 15 residues. Germline V CDR1 and CDR2: SGHAT, FQNNGV. V shed 0 bases, J shed 4 bases, and the junction held 4 bases outside the gene matches.

The rearrangement joins TRBV28 to TRBJ1-2, with 9 nucleotides matching TRBD1. Germline V gene data show CDR1 as MDHEN and CDR2 as SYDVKM. The V gene end was trimmed by 6 bases and the J gene end by 0 bases; junction bases not matched to a gene: 11. The CDR3 is 17 amino acids. CDR3 in DNA: TGTGCCAGCAGGAAATGGGGGACAGGGAGCTCTAACTATGGCTACACCTTC. Translation gives CASRKWGTGSSNYGYTF.

This chain uses TRBV4-3 with TRBJ2-1, with TRBD2 as a possible D gene (6 bases). V was cut by 3 bases and J by 8 bases, with 14 bases left in between. CDR1 and CDR2 (germline): LGHNA, YSLEER. The CDR3 is made up of 14 amino acids. The CDR3 coding sequence is TGCGCCAGCAGCCAGGACGTCTCGGGGGATGAGCAGTTCTTC. This sequence encodes CASSQDVSGDEQFF.

Notes on this clone: One end of the junction fails to match germline, which may point to a read error. The chain combines TRBV7-7 with TRBJ1-4, with a tentative D call TRBD1 (5 bases). The CDR3 runs 16 residues. The germline CDR1 and CDR2 sequences are SSHAT and FNYEAQ (reference sequence). The CDR3 here is CASSLESGGRSEKLFF. CDR3 DNA: TGTGCTAGCAGCTTAGAGTCGGGGGGGAGAAGTGAAAAACTGTTTTTT.

The chain couples TRBV28 to TRBJ2-1; the match to TRBD1 covers 7 bases. V lost 5 bases, J lost 6 bases, and 4 bases stayed unmatched. Germline-derived CDR1 and CDR2 are MDHEN and SYDVKM. CDR3 length: 13 residues. The CDR3 DNA follows: TGTGCCAGCAGTAGGGGGACAGCCAATGAGCAGTTCTTC. Protein: CASSRGTANEQFF.

The V call is TRBV14, the J call TRBJ1-2, with no clear D. V was pared by 1 base and J by 4 bases, with 10 bases between. Looked up from germline, CDR1 is SGHDN and CDR2 is FVKESK. The CDR3 consists of 14 residues. CDR3 nucleotide sequence: TGTGCCAGCAGCCAAGCCCGGGAAATCTATGGCTACACCTTC. It yields the protein CASSQAREIYGYTF.

The gene calls are TRBV11-2 and TRBJ1-4; D remains ambiguous. The V gene's germline CDR1 is SGHAT and CDR2 FQNNGV. The CDR3 contains 13 residues. Deletions cut 5 bases from V and 8 bases from J, with 12 bases between. DNA of the CDR3: TGTGCCAGCAGCCGAGAGCGGGTGGAAAAACTGTTTTTT. Its translation is CASSRERVEKLFF.

The rearrangement joins TRBV19 to TRBJ2-3, with 10 bases that match TRBD2. Germline loops: CDR1 LNHDA, CDR2 SQIVND (reference sequence). V lost 7 bases, J lost 3 bases, and 4 bases stayed unmatched. This CDR3 contains 14 residues. In DNA, the CDR3 is TGTGCCAGTAAAAGCGGGAGGGTGACAGATACGCAGTATTTT. This codes for CASKSGRVTDTQYF.

The rearrangement uses TRBV27 and TRBJ2-2, with a weak D call TRBD1 (6 bases). The CDR3 is 13 residues long. The V gene lost 5 bases and the J gene lost 9 bases, with 13 bases spanning the gap. Germline lookup yields CDR1 MNHEY and CDR2 SMNVEV (reference sequence). CDR3 in amino acids: CASSLGDMRELFF. CDR3 DNA: TGTGCCAGCAGTCTGGGGGACATGCGGGAGCTGTTTTTT.

The chain combines TRBV7-8 with TRBJ2-3; D possibly corresponds to TRBD2 (5 bases). The CDR3 covers 17 residues. The germline CDR1 and CDR2 sequences are SGHVS and FQNEAQ. V lost 6 bases and J lost 0, with 19 bases in between. CDR3 sequence reads: CASRAEKRRFSTDTQYF. The DNA for the CDR3 is TGTGCCAGCAGGGCTGAGAAGCGGCGGTTTAGCACAGATACGCAGTATTTT.

The chain carries TRBV5-8 and TRBJ2-3; 15 bases are a match to TRBD2. The CDR3 is 16 amino acids. Trimming at V came to 3 bases and at J to 13 bases, leaving 12 bases not matched to a gene. Germline CDR1 and CDR2: SGHTS and YDEGEE. The CDR3 reads CASSSGLAGGVLREYF. The CDR3, as DNA: TGTGCCAGCAGCTCCGGACTAGCGGGAGGGGTCCTTCGGGAGTATTTT.

This rearrangement joins TRBV30 to TRBJ2-3; TRBD2 matches at 7 bases. Germline V gene sequence: CDR1 GTSNPN, CDR2 SVGIG (reference sequence). V shed 5 bases, J shed 6 bases, and the junction held 11 bases outside the gene matches. The CDR3 covers 14 residues. The CDR3 DNA sequence: TGTGCCTGGGACAACTACGGGAGGTTTGATACGCAGTATTTT. It encodes CAWDNYGRFDTQYF.

This clone was detected once. The genes are TRBV29-1 and TRBJ1-1, with 7 bases lining up with TRBD1. V lost 1 base and J lost 1; bases outside the gene matches: 0. Germline CDR1 reads SQVTM; CDR2 reads ANQGSEA. There are 13 residues in the CDR3. The CDR3 protein is CSVEGDRNTEAFF. The CDR3 coding sequence is TGCAGCGTTGAAGGGGACAGGAACACTGAAGCTTTCTTT.

The chain combines TRBV19 with TRBJ2-1; D not resolved. V shed 1 base and J shed 7 bases, with 8 bases lying between them. The CDR3 is 13 amino acids. Germline CDR1 is LNHDA and CDR2 is SQIVND (reference sequence). The CDR3 DNA is TGTGCCAGTAGTATAGTCCCCCTGAATGAGCAGTTCTTC. Protein: CASSIVPLNEQFF.

The chain employs TRBV7-9 and TRBJ2-7; D may be TRBD2 (6 bases). The CDR3 covers 14 residues. From germline, CDR1 is SEHNR and CDR2 FQNEAQ (reference sequence). Between the trimmed V and J ends, which lost 1 base and 5 bases, there was a span of 12 bases. The CDR3 reads CASSLELALHEQYF. The CDR3 nucleotides are TGTGCCAGCAGCTTAGAACTAGCCCTCCACGAGCAGTACTTC.

The chain combines TRBV29-1 with TRBJ2-1, with a tentative D call TRBD1 (5 bases). Germline-derived CDR1 and CDR2 are SQVTM and ANQGSEA. V shed 3 bases and J shed 2 bases, with 8 bases lying between them. This CDR3 is built from 13 residues. Written as DNA, the CDR3 is TGCAGCGTTGATCAGGGTACCTACAATGAGCAGTTCTTC. Protein product: CSVDQGTYNEQFF.

Details on this clone: This same CDR3 is encoded by further DNA sequences in the sample. The chain links TRBV5-4 to TRBJ2-7; 11 nucleotides align to TRBD2. The CDR3 runs to 14 residues. Trimming at V came to 0 bases and at J to 7 bases, leaving 3 bases not matched to a gene. Germline CDR1 SGHNT, CDR2 YYREEE (reference sequence). The DNA of the CDR3 is TGTGCCAGCAGCTTGGGACTAGCGGGAATGGAGCAGTACTTC. This encodes CASSLGLAGMEQYF.

The chain links TRBV28 to TRBJ1-4, with 8 bases identical to TRBD1. The CDR3 covers 16 residues. The germline V gene has CDR1 MDHEN and CDR2 SYDVKM. V lost 7 bases and J lost 5; bases outside the gene matches: 12. As DNA, the CDR3 is TGTGCCAGCAAACCGGCCCTCGGGACAGGAAATGAAAAACTGTTTTTT. It encodes CASKPALGTGNEKLFF. Combining the CDR3 with reference TRBV28 and TRBJ1-4 gives the whole variable domain DVKVTQSSRYLVKRTGEKVFLECVQDMDHENMFWYRQDPGLGLRLIYFSYDVKMKEKGDIPEGYSVSREKKERFSLILESASTNQTSMYLCASKPALGTGNEKLFFGSGTQLSVL.

This chain uses TRBV13 with TRBJ2-7; a possible D gene is TRBD2 (6 bases). The V end was cut by 3 bases, the J end by 2 bases, with 17 bases between. CDR1 is PRHDT, CDR2 FYEKMQ, per germline (reference sequence). The CDR3 extends over 16 amino acids. CDR3 sequence reads: CASSFVRRAGTYEQYF. As DNA, the CDR3 is TGTGCCAGCAGCTTTGTACGGCGGGCGGGGACCTACGAGCAGTACTTC.

The chain links TRBV11-2 to TRBJ1-2; a possible D gene is TRBD1 (5 bases). The CDR3 is made up of 13 amino acids. The germline CDR1 and CDR2 sequences are SGHAT and FQNNGV. Trimming shortened V by 2 bases and J by 4 bases, and 8 bases separated the two germline ends. The CDR3 DNA reads as TGTGCCAGCAGCTTAAGGGGAAGCTATGGCTACACCTTC. Protein sequence: CASSLRGSYGYTF.

The V call is TRBV7-9, the J call TRBJ2-1, with 12 bases aligning to TRBD2. Looked up from germline, CDR1 is SEHNR and CDR2 is FQNEAQ (reference sequence). The CDR3 runs to 16 residues. V was clipped by 7 bases and J by 4 bases; unmatched bases: 8. CDR3 sequence (DNA): TGTGCCAGCACCGACTCCGGGACTAGCGGGTACAATGAGCAGTTCTTC. Translation gives CASTDSGTSGYNEQFF.

The chain links TRBV19 to TRBJ1-3, with 7 nucleotides matching TRBD1. Germline trimming cut 6 bases from V and 2 bases from J; bases unmatched to any gene: 10. This CDR3 has 16 amino acids. Germline assignment: CDR1 LNHDA and CDR2 SQIVND (reference sequence). CDR3 loop: CASRPSPGQTGNTIYF. The CDR3 DNA sequence: TGTGCCAGTAGACCTTCCCCGGGACAGACTGGAAACACCATATATTTT.

The V and J genes are TRBV28 and TRBJ2-7; TRBD1 matches at 8 bases. Trimming took 5 bases from V and 0 from J; bases not matched to a gene: 6. The CDR3 length is 15 residues. Per germline, CDR1 MDHEN and CDR2 SYDVKM. For the CDR3, the DNA is TGTGCCAGCAGTCACAGGACAGGGAGCTCCTACGAGCAGTACTTC. This encodes CASSHRTGSSYEQYF. Variable domain in full (rest from reference TRBV28 and TRBJ2-7): DVKVTQSSRYLVKRTGEKVFLECVQDMDHENMFWYRQDPGLGLRLIYFSYDVKMKEKGDIPEGYSVSREKKERFSLILESASTNQTSMYLCASSHRTGSSYEQYFGPGTRLTVT.

This chain joins TRBV5-1 and TRBJ2-5, with 8 bases fitting TRBD2. Germline lookup yields CDR1 SGHRS and CDR2 YFSETQ. V trimming: 0 bases; J trimming: 2 bases; junction bases outside the gene matches: 3. The CDR3 spans 15 residues. The CDR3 protein is CASSLGRLAQETQYF. DNA for the CDR3: TGCGCCAGCAGCTTGGGGCGACTAGCGCAAGAGACCCAGTACTTC.